A single sample is the source of the 30 T cell receptor beta chains below, sequenced in a study of blood T cell repertoires in COVID-19. The repertoire was sequenced with immunoSEQ multiplex PCR; TCRdb's copy has only in-frame clones and lacks some. This table holds 60,000 to 85,000 clones, about four fifths found once. Sequenced material: peripheral blood. Source of these receptors: a human donor in a cohort sampled during active COVID-19.

This chain joins TRBV18 and TRBJ1-1; possibly TRBD1 for D (5 bases). Germline CDR1 is KGHSH and CDR2 is LQKENI. This CDR3 comprises 13 residues. Deletions cut 5 bases from V and 1 base from J, with 8 bases between. CDR3 nucleotide sequence: TGTGCCAGCTCAACCGGACAGAACACTGAAGCTTTCTTT. Translation: CASSTGQNTEAFF.

The V gene is TRBV2, the J gene TRBJ2-3, with 7 bases identical to TRBD1. CDR3 size: 16 residues. CDR1 SNHLY and CDR2 FYNNEI come from the germline V gene. Losses at the gene ends were 1 base for V and 0 bases for J; bases not matched to a gene: 4. The CDR3 nucleotides read TGTGCCAGCAGTGAAGGGCAGGGGGTTAGCACAGATACGCAGTATTTT. It yields the protein CASSEGQGVSTDTQYF.

The chain uses TRBV2 and TRBJ1-3; no reliable D call. V was clipped by 3 bases and J by 1 base, with 4 bases between them. Germline V lookup: CDR1 SNHLY, CDR2 FYNNEI. This CDR3 comprises 13 residues. The chain's CDR3 is CASSDPSGNTIYF. The CDR3 coding sequence is TGTGCCAGCAGTGACCCGTCTGGAAACACCATATATTTT.

Regarding this clone: Being one base from a much bigger clone, this may be a read error. This specimen includes other DNA sequences encoding the same CDR3. The chain carries TRBV20-1 and TRBJ1-5; D possibly corresponds to TRBD1 (5 bases). The CDR3 length is 13 residues. In germline, CDR1 is DFQATT, CDR2 SNEGSKA (reference sequence). Trimming left V 6 bases short and J 7 bases short, with 16 bases between. CDR3 sequence (DNA): TGCAGTGCAAGTGGGGGGGTGGGGCAGCCCCAGCATTTT. Amino acid sequence: CSASGGVGQPQHF.

This clone was found once. This chain uses TRBV19 with TRBJ1-2; TRBD1 matches at 7 bases. The CDR3 is 14 residues long. With 8 bases clipped from V and 4 bases from J, the junction kept 10 bases outside the gene matches. Per the germline V gene, CDR1 is LNHDA and CDR2 is SQIVND (reference sequence). CDR3 protein: CASLPTSGGYGYTF. As DNA, the CDR3 is TGTGCCAGTCTACCCACGTCAGGGGGCTATGGCTACACCTTC.

The chain combines TRBV10-3 with TRBJ1-3; the match to TRBD1 covers 9 bases. Germline lookup yields CDR1 ENHRY and CDR2 SYGVKD. Trimming removed 10 bases from V and 2 bases from J; junction bases left unmatched: 9. The CDR3 covers 15 residues. The chain's CDR3 is CATVKTGGTGNTIYF. Here the CDR3 DNA reads TGTGCCACCGTAAAAACAGGGGGCACTGGAAACACCATATATTTT.

This clone was seen once. Here the CDR3 DNA reads TGTGCCAGCAGCTTGGGGGGGAGGACAGATACGCAGTATTTT. It codes for CASSLGGRTDTQYF. The chain joins TRBV5-6 to TRBJ2-3; TRBD2 might be the D (6 bases). V lost 0 bases and J lost 3, with 8 bases in between. CDR3 length equals 14 residues. Germline lookup yields CDR1 SGHDT and CDR2 YYEEEE.

This clone was detected many times. The chain recombines TRBV19 with TRBJ2-3, with 14 bases identical to TRBD2. The CDR3 spans 16 residues. The V gene end was trimmed by 3 bases and the J gene end by 4 bases; junction bases not matched to a gene: 3. Germline V gives CDR1 LNHDA, CDR2 SQIVND (reference sequence). The CDR3 DNA reads as TGTGCCAGTAGTATGGGACTAGCGGGAGAGGCAGATACGCAGTATTTT. Amino acids: CASSMGLAGEADTQYF.

The chain links TRBV15 to TRBJ2-7; D may be TRBD2 (5 bases). The CDR3 extends over 13 amino acids. Trimming took 2 bases from V and 7 from J, leaving 12 bases between them. CDR1 is LNHNV and CDR2 is YYDKDF in the germline V gene (reference sequence). The CDR3 loop reads CATSRTSLGEQYF. For the CDR3, the DNA is TGTGCCACCAGCAGAACCTCACTAGGGGAGCAGTACTTC.

This chain connects TRBV5-4 to TRBJ1-3, with D perhaps matching TRBD1 (6 bases). V was pared by 0 bases and J by 4 bases, with 11 bases between. Germline V gene lookup returns CDR1 SGHNT and CDR2 YYREEE (reference sequence). The CDR3 length is 15 residues. DNA for the CDR3: TGTGCCAGCAGCTTGGAGGGGGTTATGGGAAACACCATATATTTT. It is translated as CASSLEGVMGNTIYF. The full variable domain, completed using reference TRBV5-4 and TRBJ1-3, is ETGVTQSPTHLIKTRGQQVTLRCSSQSGHNTVSWYQQALGQGPQFIFQYYREEENGRGNFPPRFSGLQFPNYSSELNVNALELDDSALYLCASSLEGVMGNTIYFGEGSWLTVV.

J is TRBJ2-7 and V is TRBV29-1; 7 bases agree with TRBD1. The CDR3 loop spans 13 amino acids. The germline gives CDR1 SQVTM, CDR2 ANQGSEA. Trimming cost V 8 bases and J 4 bases; bases outside gene matches: 11. The CDR3 coding sequence is TGCAGCTTTCGACAGGGTGAAAGTTACGAGCAGTACTTC. Protein product: CSFRQGESYEQYF.

The chain couples TRBV13 to TRBJ2-7, with TRBD2 as a possible D gene (5 bases). The V end was cut by 5 bases, the J end by 4 bases, with 18 bases between. The CDR3 has 15 amino acids. In germline, CDR1 is PRHDT, CDR2 FYEKMQ (reference sequence). The CDR3 DNA reads TGTGCCAGCAGCCTAGAACCGGGAACCCCATACGAGCAGTACTTC. It yields the protein CASSLEPGTPYEQYF.

V gene TRBV27 combines with J gene TRBJ2-7; 7 nucleotides match TRBD1. V was clipped by 5 bases and J by 4 bases; unmatched bases: 17. Per the germline V gene, CDR1 is MNHEY and CDR2 is SMNVEV (reference sequence). The CDR3 loop spans 17 amino acids. The CDR3 nucleotides read TGTGCCAGCAGTGCGGCCGGGACAGCGCCAAGGGCTTACGAGCAGTACTTC. It encodes CASSAAGTAPRAYEQYF.

This clone was detected only a few times. V is TRBV12-3 or TRBV12-4 and J is TRBJ1-4, with unresolved D. The CDR3 loop spans 13 amino acids. The V end lost 8 bases, the J end lost 7 bases, and 14 bases lay between the germline ends. This CDR3 is CASGRVGREKLFF. The CDR3 bases are TGTGCCAGCGGGCGGGTCGGACGTGAAAAACTGTTTTTT.

The chain is built from TRBV27 and TRBJ1-4; 7 nucleotides match TRBD1. The junction had 12 bases not matched to a gene; V was cut back by 7 bases and J by 4 bases. CDR1 is MNHEY, CDR2 SMNVEV, per germline (reference sequence). The CDR3 totals 16 residues. The CDR3 sequence is CASKSRPGQFNEKLFF. The CDR3 DNA reads as TGTGCCAGCAAATCACGCCCGGGACAGTTTAATGAAAAACTGTTTTTT.

The chain has TRBV5-1 and TRBJ1-2, with 7 bases that match TRBD1. The CDR3 is 13 residues long. V was clipped by 4 bases and J by 7 bases; unmatched bases: 7. CDR1 is SGHRS and CDR2 is YFSETQ in the germline V gene. CDR3 residues: CASSPQGFGGYTF. Written as DNA, the CDR3 is TGCGCCAGCAGCCCACAGGGGTTTGGTGGCTACACCTTC.

J is TRBJ2-4 and V is TRBV5-5; 8 bases agree with TRBD2. The V gene's germline CDR1 is SGHKS and CDR2 YYEKEE (reference sequence). V was clipped by 4 bases and J by 7 bases; unmatched bases: 16. This CDR3 comprises 17 residues. The CDR3 here is CASSAPGAGGGRNIQYF. CDR3 sequence (DNA): TGTGCCAGCAGCGCCCCGGGGGCGGGAGGAGGACGGAACATTCAGTACTTC.

This chain connects TRBV4-1 to TRBJ2-7; 7 positions match TRBD1. The CDR3 loop spans 14 amino acids. CDR1 MGHRA and CDR2 YSYEKL come from the germline V gene. Trimming removed 3 bases from V and 2 bases from J; junction bases left unmatched: 4. This chain's CDR3 is CASSQGQPPYEQYF. The CDR3, as DNA: TGCGCCAGCAGCCAGGGACAGCCCCCCTACGAGCAGTACTTC.

This clone was recorded once. This sample also contains other DNA sequences that code for the same CDR3. V and J are TRBV18 and TRBJ1-1, with D maybe TRBD1 (6 bases). The CDR3 has 14 residues. In germline, CDR1 is KGHSH, CDR2 LQKENI. Trimming left V 0 bases short and J 1 base short, with 6 bases between. This CDR3 reads CASSPPGQNTEAFF. DNA of the CDR3: TGTGCCAGCTCACCACCGGGACAGAACACTGAAGCTTTCTTT.

V is TRBV18 and J is TRBJ2-5; D is possibly TRBD1 (6 bases). The germline gives CDR1 KGHSH, CDR2 LQKENI. The CDR3 sequence is 13 residues long. V was cut by 5 bases and J by 3 bases, with 10 bases left in between. The CDR3 protein is CASSSNREETQYF. CDR3 coding DNA: TGTGCCAGCTCATCTAACAGGGAAGAGACCCAGTACTTC.

The chain recombines TRBV2 with TRBJ2-5; TRBD2 matches 10 bases. There are 14 residues in the CDR3. CDR1 is SNHLY and CDR2 is FYNNEI in the germline V gene. The V gene end was trimmed by 6 bases and the J gene end by 1 base; junction bases not matched to a gene: 2. CDR3 DNA sequence: TGTGCCAGCAGACTAGCGGGGCCCCAAGAGACCCAGTACTTC. Protein product: CASRLAGPQETQYF. The full variable domain, with the rest looked up from reference TRBV2 and TRBJ2-5, is EPEVTQTPSHQVTQMGQEVILRCVPISNHLYFYWYRQILGQKVEFLVSFYNNEISEKSEIFDDQFSVERPDGSNFTLKIRSTKLEDSAMYFCASRLAGPQETQYFGPGTRLLVL.

V and J are TRBV7-9 and TRBJ2-2; D unresolved. Germline CDR1 reads SEHNR; CDR2 reads FQNEAQ (reference sequence). The CDR3 has 12 amino acids. V was trimmed by 3 bases and J by 5 bases, leaving 4 bases between them. This CDR3 is CASSLETGELFF. The DNA for the CDR3 is TGTGCCAGCAGCTTGGAGACCGGGGAGCTGTTTTTT.

In this sample, this clone turned up a few times. V is TRBV5-6 and J is TRBJ1-1, with unresolved D. V lost 0 bases and J 1 base, leaving 4 bases between the germline ends. The CDR3 is 13 amino acids. Germline CDR1 is SGHDT and CDR2 is YYEEEE. The CDR3 spells CASSLGANTEAFF. As DNA, the CDR3 is TGTGCCAGCAGCTTGGGGGCGAACACTGAAGCTTTCTTT.

The V and J genes are TRBV9 and TRBJ1-5, with 7 bases fitting TRBD1. This CDR3 region has 14 residues. Trimming took 0 bases from V and 6 from J; bases not matched to a gene: 3. Germline assignment: CDR1 SGDLS and CDR2 YYNGEE. This chain's CDR3 is CASSVGAGGQPQHF. The CDR3 DNA follows: TGTGCCAGCAGCGTAGGGGCAGGGGGTCAGCCCCAGCATTTT.

CDR3 nucleotide sequence: TGTGCCAGCAGTTGGACTAGGGCAGGGACAGATACGCAGTATTTT. This encodes CASSWTRAGTDTQYF. The chain uses TRBV11-2 and TRBJ2-3; TRBD2 matches at 7 bases. After removal of 6 bases from V and 3 bases from J, the junction contained 9 bases not matched to a gene. Germline V gene data show CDR1 as SGHAT and CDR2 as FQNNGV. The CDR3 is 15 residues long.

This clone was detected a few times. The chain employs TRBV5-6 and TRBJ1-2; possibly TRBD1 for D (6 bases). This CDR3 has 14 residues. Germline CDR1 SGHDT, CDR2 YYEEEE. V gave up 4 bases and J gave up 8 bases, with 18 bases separating them. For the CDR3, the DNA is TGTGCCAGCAGCCGCCGGGAACCTCAGGGGGGCTACACCTTC. Translating gives CASSRREPQGGYTF. Filled out from reference TRBV5-6 and TRBJ1-2, the complete variable domain reads DAGVTQSPTHLIKTRGQQVTLRCSPKSGHDTVSWYQQALGQGPQFIFQYYEEEERQRGNFPDRFSGHQFPNYSSELNVNALLLGDSALYLCASSRREPQGGYTFGSGTRLTVV.

The rearrangement uses TRBV4-1 and TRBJ2-3; 12 bases match TRBD2. From germline, CDR1 is MGHRA and CDR2 YSYEKL. The V segment lost 3 bases and the J segment 4 bases; nucleotides outside the gene matches: 8. CDR3 length: 17 amino acids. DNA of the CDR3: TGCGCCAGCAGCCAGGGCCTAGCGGGAGGGCCCTCAGATACGCAGTATTTT. Translating gives CASSQGLAGGPSDTQYF.

The chain uses TRBV6-1 and TRBJ1-2; D uncertain. The V and J ends lost 3 bases and 8 bases respectively, with 13 bases between them. This CDR3 is built from 13 residues. Germline V gives CDR1 MNHNS, CDR2 SASEGT. CDR3 loop: CASSEDLAGGYTF. DNA for the CDR3: TGTGCCAGCAGTGAGGACCTAGCGGGAGGCTACACCTTC.

The chain employs TRBV6-1 and TRBJ1-4; D may be TRBD1 (6 bases). Germline V gene data show CDR1 as MNHNS and CDR2 as SASEGT. V dropped 2 bases and J dropped 10 bases, with 14 bases sitting between them. There are 14 residues in the CDR3. CDR3 in DNA: TGTGCCAGCAGTGAAAGTGCACAGGGCCGAAAACTGTTTTTT. This codes for CASSESAQGRKLFF.

This clone was seen a few times. The chain couples TRBV5-4 to TRBJ1-1; weak D call: TRBD1 (6 bases). This CDR3 is 13 amino acids long. Trimming cost V 5 bases and J 7 bases, with 15 bases left between them. Germline CDR1 SGHNT, CDR2 YYREEE (reference sequence). The CDR3 DNA reads as TGTGCCAGCAGGGACAGTCTTTCTGTTGAAGCTTTCTTT. Protein product: CASRDSLSVEAFF.